Sequencing of this TCR beta chain was carried out in a study of T-cell reconstitution after alpha-beta-depleted transplantation in children. The TCRbeta library was prepared with unique molecular identifiers. TCRdb re-called the PCR reads with MiXCR, one entry per CDR3 protein. The top ten clones hold 4% to 5% of a sample with roughly 610,000 distinct CDR3 sequences, 10% of them seen once. The V end was cut by 9 bases, the J end by 5 bases, with 22 bases between. CDR1 SGHAT and CDR2 FQNNGV come from the germline V gene. The CDR3 has 15 amino acids. The source of this sequence is a human donor who donated a stem cell graft to a child with acute myeloid leukemia. The chain links TRBV11-2 to TRBJ1-1; possible D gene TRBD1, 5 bases. Material: PBMCs from the stem cell graft donor, obtained from the stem cell graft. This chain's CDR3 is CASRDGVKIRTEAFF. CDR3 coding DNA: TGTGCCAGTAGGGACGGGGTTAAGATAAGGACTGAAGCTTTCTTT. Full variable domain (remainder filled in from reference TRBV11-2 and TRBJ1-1): EAGVAQSPRYKIIEKRQSVAFWCNPISGHATLYWYQQILGQGPKLLIQFQNNGVVDDSQLPKDRFSAERLKGVDSTLKIQPAKLEDSAVYLCASRDGVKIRTEAFFGQGTRLTVV.